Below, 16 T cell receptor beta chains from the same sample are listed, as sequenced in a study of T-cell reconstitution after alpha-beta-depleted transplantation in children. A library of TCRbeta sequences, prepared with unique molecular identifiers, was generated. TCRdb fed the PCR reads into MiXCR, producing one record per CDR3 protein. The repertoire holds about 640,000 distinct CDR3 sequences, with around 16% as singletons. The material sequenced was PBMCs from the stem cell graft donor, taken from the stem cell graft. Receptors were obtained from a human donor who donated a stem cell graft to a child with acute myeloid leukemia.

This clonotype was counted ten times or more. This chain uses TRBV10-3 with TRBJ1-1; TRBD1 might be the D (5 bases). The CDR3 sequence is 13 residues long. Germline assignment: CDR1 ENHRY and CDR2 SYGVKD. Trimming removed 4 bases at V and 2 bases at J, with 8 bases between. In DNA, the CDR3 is TGTGCCATCAGTGGGACACCTAACACTGAAGCTTTCTTT. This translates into CAISGTPNTEAFF.

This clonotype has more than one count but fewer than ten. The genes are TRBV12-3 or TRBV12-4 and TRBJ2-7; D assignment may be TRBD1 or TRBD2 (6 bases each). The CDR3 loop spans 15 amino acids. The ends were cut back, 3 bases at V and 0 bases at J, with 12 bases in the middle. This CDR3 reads CASSFGGDISYEQYF. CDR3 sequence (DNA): TGTGCCAGCAGTTTCGGCGGGGACATCTCCTACGAGCAGTACTTC.

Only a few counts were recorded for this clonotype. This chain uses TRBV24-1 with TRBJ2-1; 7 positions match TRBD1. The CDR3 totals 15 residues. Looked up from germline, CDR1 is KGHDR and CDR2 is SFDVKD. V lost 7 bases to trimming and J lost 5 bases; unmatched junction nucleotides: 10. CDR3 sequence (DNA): TGTGCCACCAGCGCTCCGGGACAGCTAAACAATGAGCAGTTCTTC. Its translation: CATSAPGQLNNEQFF.

DNA for the CDR3: TGTGCCAGCAGCTTAGAGGTAGCCAGGTTTAACACCGGGGAGCTGTTTTTT. It encodes CASSLEVARFNTGELFF. The rearrangement links TRBV7-8 to TRBJ2-2; D uncertain. This CDR3 spans 17 amino acids. Germline CDR1 reads SGHVS; CDR2 reads FQNEAQ. Trimming pared 1 base from V and 2 bases from J, leaving 14 bases between.

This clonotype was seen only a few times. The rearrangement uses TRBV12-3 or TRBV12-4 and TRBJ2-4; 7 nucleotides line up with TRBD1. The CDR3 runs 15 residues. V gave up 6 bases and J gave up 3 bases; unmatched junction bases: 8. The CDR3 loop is CASSPPTGVKNIQYF. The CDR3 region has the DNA TGTGCCAGCAGCCCCCCCACAGGGGTCAAAAACATTCAGTACTTC.

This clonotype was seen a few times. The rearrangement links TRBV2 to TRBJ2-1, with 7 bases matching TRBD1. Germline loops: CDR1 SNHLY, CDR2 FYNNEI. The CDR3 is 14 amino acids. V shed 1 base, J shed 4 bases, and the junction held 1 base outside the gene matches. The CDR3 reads CASSEEGQYNEQFF. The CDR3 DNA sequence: TGTGCCAGCAGTGAAGAGGGACAGTACAATGAGCAGTTCTTC.

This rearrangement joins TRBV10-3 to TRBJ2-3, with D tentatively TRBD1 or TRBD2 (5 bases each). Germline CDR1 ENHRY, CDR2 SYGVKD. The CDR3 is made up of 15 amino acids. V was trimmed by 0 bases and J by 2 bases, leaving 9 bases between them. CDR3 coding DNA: TGTGCCATCAGTGAGTCCGAGGGGACCACAGATACGCAGTATTTT. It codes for CAISESEGTTDTQYF.

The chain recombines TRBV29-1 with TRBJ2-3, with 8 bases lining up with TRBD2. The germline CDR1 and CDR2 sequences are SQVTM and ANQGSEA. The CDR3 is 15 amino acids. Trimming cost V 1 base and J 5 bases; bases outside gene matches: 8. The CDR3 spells CSVEAAGGAGDTQYF. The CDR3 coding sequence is TGCAGCGTTGAAGCGGCCGGGGGGGCTGGAGATACGCAGTATTTT.

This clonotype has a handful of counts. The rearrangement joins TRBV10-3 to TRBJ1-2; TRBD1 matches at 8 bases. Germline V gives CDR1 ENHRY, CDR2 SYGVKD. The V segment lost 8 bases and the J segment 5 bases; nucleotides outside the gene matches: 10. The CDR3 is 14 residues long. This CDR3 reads CAIGAPRTGYGYTF. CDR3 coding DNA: TGTGCCATCGGGGCTCCCCGGACAGGGTATGGCTACACCTTC.

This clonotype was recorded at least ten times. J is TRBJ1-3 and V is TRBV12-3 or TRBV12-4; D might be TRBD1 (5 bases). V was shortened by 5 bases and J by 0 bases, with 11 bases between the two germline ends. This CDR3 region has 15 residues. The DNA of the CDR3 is TGTGCCAGCAGTCCCTCCGGGACCTCTGGAAACACCATATATTTT. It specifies CASSPSGTSGNTIYF.

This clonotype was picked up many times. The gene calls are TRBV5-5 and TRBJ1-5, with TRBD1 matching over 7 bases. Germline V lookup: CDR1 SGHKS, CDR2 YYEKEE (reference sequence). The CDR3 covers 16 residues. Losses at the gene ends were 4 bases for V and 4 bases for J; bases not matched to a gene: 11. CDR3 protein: CASSLGGTEQNQPQHF. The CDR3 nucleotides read TGTGCCAGCAGCCTAGGTGGGACAGAACAGAATCAGCCCCAGCATTTT.

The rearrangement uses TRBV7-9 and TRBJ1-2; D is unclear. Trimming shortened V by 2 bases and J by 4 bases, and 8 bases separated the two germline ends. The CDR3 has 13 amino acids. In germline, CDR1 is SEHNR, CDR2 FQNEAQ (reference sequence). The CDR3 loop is CASSLFLGYGYTF. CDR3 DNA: TGTGCCAGCAGCTTATTCCTCGGCTATGGCTACACCTTC. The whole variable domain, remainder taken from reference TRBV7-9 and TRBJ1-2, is DTGVSQNPRHKITKRGQNVTFRCDPISEHNRLYWYRQTLGQGPEFLTYFQNEAQLEKSRLLSDRFSAERPKGSFSTLEIQRTEQGDSAMYLCASSLFLGYGYTFGSGTRLTVV.

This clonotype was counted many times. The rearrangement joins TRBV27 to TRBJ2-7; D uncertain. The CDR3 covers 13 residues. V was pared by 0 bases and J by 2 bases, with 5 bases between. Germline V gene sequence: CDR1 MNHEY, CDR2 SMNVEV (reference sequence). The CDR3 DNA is TGTGCCAGCAGTTTATCTGTGGCCTACGAGCAGTACTTC. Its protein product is CASSLSVAYEQYF.

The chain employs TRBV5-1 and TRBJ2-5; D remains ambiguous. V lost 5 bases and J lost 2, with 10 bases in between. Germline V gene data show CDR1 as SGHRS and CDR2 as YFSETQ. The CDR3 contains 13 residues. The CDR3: CASRRVIQETQYF. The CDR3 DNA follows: TGCGCCAGCAGAAGAGTAATACAAGAGACCCAGTACTTC.

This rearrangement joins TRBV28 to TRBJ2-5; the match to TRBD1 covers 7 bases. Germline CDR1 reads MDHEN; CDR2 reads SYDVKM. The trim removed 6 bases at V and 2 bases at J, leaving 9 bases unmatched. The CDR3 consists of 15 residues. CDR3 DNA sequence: TGTGCCAGCAGGTCGACAGGGATACCACAAGAGACCCAGTACTTC. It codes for CASRSTGIPQETQYF.

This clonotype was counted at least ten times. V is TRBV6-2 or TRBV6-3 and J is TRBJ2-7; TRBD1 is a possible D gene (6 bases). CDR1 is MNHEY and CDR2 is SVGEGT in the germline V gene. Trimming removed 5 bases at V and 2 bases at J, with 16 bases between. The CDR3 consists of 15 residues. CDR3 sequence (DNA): TGTGCCAGCAGTCAAAACAGGGCTATCACCTACGAGCAGTACGTC. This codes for CASSQNRAITYEQYV.